The text below deals with one TCR beta chain. This record comes from a study of cytomegalovirus exposure and HLA in healthy donors. Study details: Falling in the Caucasian-associated ancestry cluster were about 83% of some 400 genotyped donors.

In the PCR, 60 Vbeta and 13 Jbeta primers were used. Assay: immunoSEQ multiplex PCR; the TCRdb copy retains only in-frame clones and omits some. The sample has about 170,000 clones; 80% to 90% are singletons. The CDR3 sequence is 15 residues long. Germline lookup yields CDR1 SGDLS and CDR2 YYNGEE. V lost 7 bases, J lost 8 bases, and 12 bases stayed unmatched. This receptor was taken from a woman aged 18-29 years in good health and CMV-seropositive. What was sequenced was PBMCs. This chain joins TRBV9 and TRBJ1-4, with TRBD1 identical over 9 bases. DNA of the CDR3: TGTGCCAGCTCCGAAACCGGGACAGGGTGGGAAAAACTGTTTTTT. Its translation: CASSETGTGWEKLFF.